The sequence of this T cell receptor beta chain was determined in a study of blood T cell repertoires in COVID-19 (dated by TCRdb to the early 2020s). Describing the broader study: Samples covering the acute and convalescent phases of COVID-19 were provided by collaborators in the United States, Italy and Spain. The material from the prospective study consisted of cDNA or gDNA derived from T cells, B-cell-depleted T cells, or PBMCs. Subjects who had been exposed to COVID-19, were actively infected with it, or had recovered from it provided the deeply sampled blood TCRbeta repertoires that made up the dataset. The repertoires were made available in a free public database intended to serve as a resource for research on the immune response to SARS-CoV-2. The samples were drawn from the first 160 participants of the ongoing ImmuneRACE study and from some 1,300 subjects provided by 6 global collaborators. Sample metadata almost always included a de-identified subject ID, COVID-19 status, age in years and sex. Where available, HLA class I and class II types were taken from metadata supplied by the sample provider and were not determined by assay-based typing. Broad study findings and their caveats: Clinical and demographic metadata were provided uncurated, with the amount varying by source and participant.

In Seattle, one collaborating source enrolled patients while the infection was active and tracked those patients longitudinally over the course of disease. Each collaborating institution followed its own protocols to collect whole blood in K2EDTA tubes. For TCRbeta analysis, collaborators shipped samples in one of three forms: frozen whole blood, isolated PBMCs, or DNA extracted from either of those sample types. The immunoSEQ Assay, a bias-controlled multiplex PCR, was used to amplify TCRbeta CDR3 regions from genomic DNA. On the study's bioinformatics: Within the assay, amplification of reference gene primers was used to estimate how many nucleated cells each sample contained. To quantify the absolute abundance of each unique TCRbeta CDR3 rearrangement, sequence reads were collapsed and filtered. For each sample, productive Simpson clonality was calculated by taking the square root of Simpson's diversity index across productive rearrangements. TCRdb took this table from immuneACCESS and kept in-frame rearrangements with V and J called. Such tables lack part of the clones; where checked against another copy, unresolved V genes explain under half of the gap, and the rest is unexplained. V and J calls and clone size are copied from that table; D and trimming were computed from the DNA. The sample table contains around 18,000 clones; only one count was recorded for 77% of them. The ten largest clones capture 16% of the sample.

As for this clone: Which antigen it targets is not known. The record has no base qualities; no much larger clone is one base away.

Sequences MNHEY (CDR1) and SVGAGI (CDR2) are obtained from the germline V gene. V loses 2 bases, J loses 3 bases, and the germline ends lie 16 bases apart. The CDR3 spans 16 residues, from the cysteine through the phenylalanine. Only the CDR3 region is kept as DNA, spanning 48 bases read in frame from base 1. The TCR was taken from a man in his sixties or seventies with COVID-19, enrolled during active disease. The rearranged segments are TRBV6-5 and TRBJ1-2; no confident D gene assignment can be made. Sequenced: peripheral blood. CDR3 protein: CASSYRRGVGDYGYTF. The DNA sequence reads TGTGCCAGCAGTTACCGCCGCGGGGTAGGAGACTATGGCTACACCTTC.